The clone carrying this T cell receptor beta chain was counted ten times or more. The record originates from a study of T cells in Graves' hyperthyroidism and ophthalmopathy. RNA transcripts yielded amplified TCR beta CDR3 regions. When the TCR CDR3 underwent first-round RT-PCR, the HTBI primer set was used. TCRdb re-called the multiplex PCR reads through MiXCR, storing one row per CDR3 protein. The data show 330,000 or so distinct CDR3 sequences, approximately 19% seen once. Unmatched junction bases numbered 4, after V lost 4 bases and J lost 1 base. The CDR3 is 14 residues long. Germline-derived CDR1 and CDR2 are SGDLS and YYNGEE.

Sequenced sample: blood. The rearrangement uses TRBV9 and TRBJ2-7, with TRBD1 matching over 8 bases. The TCR was taken from a man between 50 and 59 years old with Graves' ophthalmopathy. CDR3 nucleotides: TGTGCCAGCAGCCCACGGGACAGGTCCTACGAGCAGTACTTC. Translated: CASSPRDRSYEQYF.